Listed here is a single T cell receptor beta chain. Its antigen is still unknown. No much larger clonotype is one base removed from it; base qualities were not supplied. The donors were included in the validation cohort of some 120 subjects, a group kept apart from the 666-subject first cohort. The CDR3 covers 17 residues, taking in both the cysteine and the phenylalanine. Only the CDR3 portion is preserved as DNA: 51 bases, with reading frame beginning at the first base. The trim is 2 bases for V and 1 base for J, with a gap of 17 bases between the germline ends. From the germline V gene, CDR1 is MNHNS and CDR2 is SASEGT. The sample is drawn from a study of cytomegalovirus exposure and HLA in healthy donors listed by TCRdb under 2017. A note on the overall study: A later analysis indicated that the roughly 120 validation repertoires were generated on the platform also employed for the 700 or so repertoires of the first cohort. The study aimed to test whether signatures of past pathogen exposure could be identified by cataloging public T cell receptors. A separate validation cohort of 100 to 150 different subjects was used in addition to the roughly 670-subject first cohort. To predict cytomegalovirus infection status, the study combined high-throughput TCR immunosequencing, statistical association of individual TCRs with disease status, and machine learning. General findings and caveats noted by the study authors: Most TCR sequences were seen in very few donors, while some public TCRs were found in many individuals. In the study, some 160 TCR beta chains were listed as associated with cytomegalovirus. In vitro tests confirmed that a few of the cytomegalovirus-associated TCR beta chains recognize cytomegalovirus antigens. Cytomegalovirus status was reported to be diagnosed by the classifier with high specificity and sensitivity in both the original and validation cohorts. A later analysis had no HLA typing for the validation cohort, so co-occurrence there was scored across all 130 or so repertoires. Subsequent analysis determined that TCRs grouped into clusters in the first cohort also showed a tendency toward co-occurrence across the 120 or so validation repertoires, and approximately 93% of cluster scores exceeded 0. It was suggested by the authors that the approach could potentially be generalized to other disease states and immunological phenotypes.

Library preparation used the immunoSEQ multiplex PCR assay. The paper's processing steps were these. A statistical classification framework was built for diagnosing cytomegalovirus status from the catalog of TCR beta chain sequences. The table comes from immuneACCESS by way of TCRdb, which keeps in-frame sequences with V and J called. Part of the clones is missing from these tables; in studies checked, under half for an unresolved V gene and the rest for unknown reasons. V, J and clone size are those of that table, while D and trimming were read from the DNA. The sample table holds about 360,000 clones, of which 70% to 90% were seen once. The ten largest clones take up under 0.9% of the sample.

The sequence derives from a woman younger than 35 in good health and CMV-seronegative. Rearrangement joined TRBV6-1 to TRBJ1-1; TRBD1 is a possible D gene, resting on 6 matching bases. The sample was PBMCs. The DNA sequence follows: TGTGCCAGCAGTGAATATGGCCAGGGGATTACGAACACTGAAGCTTTCTTT. Protein translation: CASSEYGQGITNTEAFF.